This is a list of T cell receptor beta chains from one sample in a study of shared clonotypes between healthy human individuals. This table comes from immunoSEQ multiplex PCR, and its TCRdb copy is limited to in-frame clones, with some not included. The sample yields a few hundred thousand clones, just over 65% seen once. Sample: memory CD4+ T cells sorted from blood. The receptors were sampled from a man younger than 45 in good health. Both conserved end residues are part of each CDR3. The D gene is left open where the match is weak. Size is stated for part of the rows, as once, few or many counts, or as a class when the clone is expanded.

V gene: TRBV5-5; J gene: TRBJ2-7; clone size: few; D gene: -; CDR3 DNA: TGTGCCAGCAGCTCAACAGGATTCTACGAGCAGTACTTC; CDR3 protein: CASSSTGFYEQYF
V gene: TRBV4-3; J gene: TRBJ2-1; clone size: once; D gene: -; CDR3 DNA: TGCGCCAGCAGCCAAGACTTCGCGGCGCCCTACAATGAGCAGTTCTTC; CDR3 protein: CASSQDFAAPYNEQFF
V gene: TRBV7-2; J gene: TRBJ2-2; clone size: few; D gene: -; CDR3 DNA: TGTGCCAGCAGCTTAGCGGGGCGCGGCCGGGAGCTGTTTTTT; CDR3 protein: CASSLAGRGRELFF
V gene: TRBV2; J gene: TRBJ2-7; clone size: once; D gene: TRBD2; CDR3 DNA: TGTGCCAGCCAGCGGGAGGGCCCGGTCGAGCAGTACTTC; CDR3 protein: CASQREGPVEQYF
V gene: TRBV10-3; J gene: TRBJ2-2; clone size: few; D gene: -; CDR3 DNA: TGTGCCATCGGGGGAGTAGGGAACACCGGGGAGCTGTTTTTT; CDR3 protein: CAIGGVGNTGELFF
V gene: TRBV28; J gene: TRBJ2-7; clone size: -; D gene: TRBD2; CDR3 DNA: TGTGCCAGCAGTTTATTAAGCATCACTAGCGGGGGGAGCTCCTACGAGCAGTACTTC; CDR3 protein: CASSLLSITSGGSSYEQYF
V gene: TRBV14; J gene: TRBJ2-3; clone size: -; D gene: -; CDR3 DNA: TGTGCCAGCAGCCAAGACTTTGCGGTTAGCGCGGTCACAGATACGCAGTATTTT; CDR3 protein: CASSQDFAVSAVTDTQYF
V gene: TRBV13; J gene: TRBJ1-1; clone size: -; D gene: TRBD1; CDR3 DNA: TGTGCCAGCAGCCGAGGCAGGGGGGGGACTGAAGCTTTCTTT; CDR3 protein: CASSRGRGGTEAFF
V gene: TRBV5-1; J gene: TRBJ1-1; clone size: medium-sized; D gene: TRBD1; CDR3 DNA: TGCGCCAGCAGCTATGGACAGGGCACTGAAGCTTTCTTT; CDR3 protein: CASSYGQGTEAFF
V gene: TRBV28; J gene: TRBJ2-7; clone size: few; D gene: -; CDR3 DNA: TGTGCCAGCTCCGTTGGGTCCTACGAGCAGTACTTC; CDR3 protein: CASSVGSYEQYF
V gene: TRBV9; J gene: TRBJ1-5; clone size: -; D gene: -; CDR3 DNA: TGTGCCAGCAGCGGCGACGGGGTGGGCAATCAGCCCCAGCATTTT; CDR3 protein: CASSGDGVGNQPQHF
V gene: TRBV7-1; J gene: TRBJ1-1; clone size: -; D gene: TRBD1; CDR3 DNA: TGTGCCAGCAGACCACCCGGGACAGGGGTTACTGAAGCTTTCTTT; CDR3 protein: CASRPPGTGVTEAFF
V gene: TRBV19; J gene: TRBJ2-1; clone size: -; D gene: -; CDR3 DNA: TGTGCCAGTAGTATCGGATTAGACGAACCCTACAATGAGCAGTTCTTC; CDR3 protein: CASSIGLDEPYNEQFF
V gene: TRBV7-2; J gene: TRBJ1-5; clone size: -; D gene: -; CDR3 DNA: TGTGCCAGCAGCTTAGGTGTTAATCAGCCCCAGCATTTT; CDR3 protein: CASSLGVNQPQHF
V gene: TRBV10-1; J gene: TRBJ2-7; clone size: few; D gene: -; CDR3 DNA: TGCGCCAGCAGTGAGACGCCGGGAGCCGGGTACGAGCAGTACTTC; CDR3 protein: CASSETPGAGYEQYF
V gene: TRBV5-4; J gene: TRBJ1-3; clone size: -; D gene: -; CDR3 DNA: TGTGCCAGCAGCTTGACAGGTTCGGGAAACACCATATATTTT; CDR3 protein: CASSLTGSGNTIYF
V gene: TRBV5-5; J gene: TRBJ2-1; clone size: -; D gene: -; CDR3 DNA: TGTGCCAGCAGCCCTGAATCAGGCCCTAATAATGAGCAGTTCTTC; CDR3 protein: CASSPESGPNNEQFF
V gene: TRBV28; J gene: TRBJ2-2; clone size: -; D gene: -; CDR3 DNA: TGTGCCAGCAGCCAAGGGTTCACCGGGGAGCTGTTTTTT; CDR3 protein: CASSQGFTGELFF
V gene: TRBV2; J gene: TRBJ2-1; clone size: -; D gene: -; CDR3 DNA: TGTGCCAGCAGTCCCCTAGGGACCATCAATGAGCAGTTCTTC; CDR3 protein: CASSPLGTINEQFF
V gene: TRBV28; J gene: TRBJ2-3; clone size: few; D gene: TRBD2; CDR3 DNA: TGTGCCAGCAGTTTACCTTCGCGGGGGACAGATACGCAGTATTTT; CDR3 protein: CASSLPSRGTDTQYF
V gene: TRBV19; J gene: TRBJ1-1; clone size: -; D gene: TRBD1; CDR3 DNA: TGTGCCAGTAGTATAGCTGGACAGGGGGACACTGAAGCTTTCTTT; CDR3 protein: CASSIAGQGDTEAFF
V gene: TRBV5-1; J gene: TRBJ2-2; clone size: -; D gene: -; CDR3 DNA: TGCGCCAGCAGCTTGATTCCGAACACCGGGGAGCTGTTTTTT; CDR3 protein: CASSLIPNTGELFF
V gene: TRBV18; J gene: TRBJ2-1; clone size: few; D gene: -; CDR3 DNA: TGTGCCAGCTCACCATCCACCGACAGTAGCAATGAGCAGTTCTTC; CDR3 protein: CASSPSTDSSNEQFF
V gene: TRBV7-7; J gene: TRBJ2-7; clone size: few; D gene: TRBD1; CDR3 DNA: TGTGCTAGCAGCCTCGGACAGGGGGGCTACGAGCAGTACTTC; CDR3 protein: CASSLGQGGYEQYF
V gene: TRBV27; J gene: TRBJ2-3; clone size: -; D gene: TRBD2; CDR3 DNA: TGTGCCAGCAGGGTATTAGGACTAGCGAGACCTCCCCTAACCACAGATACGCAGTATTTT; CDR3 protein: CASRVLGLARPPLTTDTQYF
V gene: TRBV28; J gene: TRBJ1-1; clone size: few; D gene: -; CDR3 DNA: TGTGCCAGCAGGCGGTCAGGGGTTGAAGCTTTCTTT; CDR3 protein: CASRRSGVEAFF
V gene: TRBV10-3; J gene: TRBJ1-3; clone size: -; D gene: TRBD1; CDR3 DNA: TGTGCCATCAGGGAGGGACAGGGTGGCTCTGGAAACACCATATATTTT; CDR3 protein: CAIREGQGGSGNTIYF